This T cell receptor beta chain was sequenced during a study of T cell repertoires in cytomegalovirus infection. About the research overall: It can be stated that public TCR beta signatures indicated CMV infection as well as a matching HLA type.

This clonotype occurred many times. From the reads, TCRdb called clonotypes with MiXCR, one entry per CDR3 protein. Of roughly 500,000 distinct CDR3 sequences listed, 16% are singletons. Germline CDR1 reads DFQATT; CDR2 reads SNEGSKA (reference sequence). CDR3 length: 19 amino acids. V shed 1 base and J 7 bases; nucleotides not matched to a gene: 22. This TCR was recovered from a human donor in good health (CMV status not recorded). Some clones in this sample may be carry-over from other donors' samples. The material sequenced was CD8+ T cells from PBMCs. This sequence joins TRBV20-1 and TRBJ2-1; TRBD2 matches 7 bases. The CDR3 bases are TGCAGTGCTAGAGCCGTAGGCCCAGGTGGCGGGAGAATCGGGAATGAGCAGTTCTTC. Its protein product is CSARAVGPGGGRIGNEQFF.